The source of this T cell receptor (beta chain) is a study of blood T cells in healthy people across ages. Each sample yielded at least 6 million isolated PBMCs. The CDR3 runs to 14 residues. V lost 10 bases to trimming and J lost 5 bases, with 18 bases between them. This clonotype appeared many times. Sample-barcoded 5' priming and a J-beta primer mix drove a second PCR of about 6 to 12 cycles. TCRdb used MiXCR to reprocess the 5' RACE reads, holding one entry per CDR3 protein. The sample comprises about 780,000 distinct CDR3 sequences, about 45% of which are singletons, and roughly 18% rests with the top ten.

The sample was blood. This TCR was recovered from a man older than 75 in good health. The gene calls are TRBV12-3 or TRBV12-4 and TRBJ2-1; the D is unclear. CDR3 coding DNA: TGTGCCACCATACGTAAAGGGATTAACAATGAGCAGTTCTTC. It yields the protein CATIRKGINNEQFF.